Listed below are T cell receptor beta chains from one sample, sequenced in a study of blood T cell repertoires in COVID-19. Data came from immunoSEQ multiplex PCR; TCRdb stores just in-frame clones and leaves some out. The table lists roughly 150,000 clones, 70% to 85% of them singletons. The sample was peripheral blood. The origin of the receptors is a woman in her 50s in a cohort sampled during active or convalescent COVID-19. Both conserved end residues are part of each CDR3. Each record gives: V gene, clone size, D gene, J gene, CDR3 length, CDR3 protein, CDR3 DNA. A D gene is named only where the DNA matches it firmly. Size tells how often a clone was seen (once, few, many) or the class of an expanded clone, and some rows leave it out.

TRBV13,once,.,TRBJ1-6,15,CASSLVQGPGSPLHF,TGTGCCAGCAGCTTAGTTCAGGGTCCAGGTTCACCCCTCCACTTT
TRBV4-1,.,TRBD1,TRBJ1-5,15,CASSQTGSFNQPQHF,TGCGCCAGCAGCCAGACAGGGTCCTTCAATCAGCCCCAGCATTTT
TRBV20-1,.,.,TRBJ1-5,8,CSARPQHF,TGCAGTGCCAGGCCCCAGCATTTT
TRBV4-2,medium-sized,TRBD2,TRBJ2-7,17,CASSQEGSGGAVYEQYF,TGTGCCAGCAGCCAAGAGGGAAGCGGGGGGGCCGTCTACGAGCAGTACTTC
TRBV7-8,once,.,TRBJ1-1,16,CASSPAWGGRGTEAFF,TGTGCCAGCAGCCCGGCTTGGGGGGGGCGAGGAACTGAAGCTTTCTTT
TRBV11-2,.,.,TRBJ2-7,14,CASSLGSLDYEQYF,TGTGCCAGCAGCTTAGGATCGTTAGATTACGAGCAGTACTTC
TRBV3-1/TRBV3-2,.,.,TRBJ1-5,14,CASSPGSRNQPQHF,TGTGCCAGCAGTCCAGGGTCGCGCAATCAGCCCCAGCATTTT
TRBV19,.,TRBD2,TRBJ2-4,16,CASSLTSGGSKNIQYF,TGTGCCAGTAGTTTAACTAGCGGGGGGTCTAAAAACATTCAGTACTTC
TRBV6-5,.,TRBD2,TRBJ2-1,15,CASSWGLVNSDEQFF,TGTGCCAGCAGCTGGGGACTAGTTAATTCCGATGAGCAGTTCTTC
TRBV3-1/TRBV3-2,.,.,TRBJ1-2,14,CASSQETRGRGYTF,TGTGCCAGCAGCCAAGAGACTCGGGGAAGGGGCTACACCTTC
TRBV20-1,.,.,TRBJ1-4,11,CSALLHEKLFF,TGCAGTGCCCTTCTTCATGAAAAACTGTTTTTT
TRBV25-1,.,TRBD1,TRBJ2-1,15,CASARQGAFYNEQFF,TGTGCCAGCGCCCGACAGGGGGCCTTCTACAATGAGCAGTTCTTC
TRBV12-5,once,.,TRBJ1-1,10,CATHASVAFF,TGTGCTACCCACGCTAGTGTAGCTTTCTTT
TRBV19,.,.,TRBJ2-3,14,CASSQGALTDTQYF,TGTGCCAGTAGTCAAGGGGCCCTCACAGATACGCAGTATTTT
TRBV19,few,.,TRBJ1-4,14,CASIQGTGDEKLFF,TGTGCCAGTATCCAGGGAACGGGTGATGAAAAACTGTTTTTT
TRBV27,once,.,TRBJ2-1,12,CASSFLNNEQFF,TGTGCCAGCAGTTTCCTTAACAATGAGCAGTTCTTC
TRBV6-5,.,.,TRBJ2-7,16,CASSYSDPPSYYEQYF,TGTGCCAGCAGTTACTCAGATCCCCCCTCCTACTACGAGCAGTACTTC
TRBV2,once,.,TRBJ2-7,14,CASTLSGRPYEQYF,TGTGCCTCAACCCTTTCAGGGAGGCCCTACGAGCAGTACTTC
TRBV30,.,TRBD1,TRBJ1-5,14,CAWRGLDRNQPQHF,TGTGCCTGGAGAGGGCTGGACAGGAATCAGCCCCAGCATTTT
TRBV7-2,.,TRBD2,TRBJ2-1,16,CASSLVRGGAYNEQFF,TGTGCCAGCAGCTTAGTTCGCGGGGGGGCCTACAATGAGCAGTTCTTC
TRBV5-6,.,.,TRBJ1-2,13,CASSFAGEGGYTF,TGTGCCAGCAGCTTTGCAGGGGAGGGCGGCTACACCTTC
TRBV7-2,.,.,TRBJ1-4,14,CASSLVAGPEKLFF,TGTGCCAGCAGCTTAGTTGCCGGTCCTGAAAAACTGTTTTTT
TRBV7-9,.,TRBD1,TRBJ1-2,14,CASSLGTGNYGYTF,TGTGCCAGCAGCTTAGGGACAGGGAACTATGGCTACACCTTC
TRBV11-2,.,TRBD1,TRBJ1-1,15,CASSPGQGENTEAFF,TGTGCCAGCAGCCCGGGACAGGGTGAGAACACTGAAGCTTTCTTT
TRBV4-3,.,TRBD1,TRBJ2-7,18,CASSRQISGTGNMYEQYF,TGCGCCAGCAGCCGTCAAATTTCCGGGACAGGGAATATGTACGAGCAGTACTTC
TRBV29-1,.,.,TRBJ1-1,14,CSVVQWTANTEAFF,TGCAGCGTTGTACAGTGGACAGCCAACACTGAAGCTTTCTTT
TRBV7-2,.,TRBD1,TRBJ1-1,15,CASSLAGTGNTEAFF,TGTGCCAGCAGCTTAGCGGGGACAGGGAACACTGAAGCTTTCTTT
TRBV6-5,once,TRBD1,TRBJ1-5,16,CASSYSIGTVNQPQHF,TGTGCCAGCAGTTACTCGATAGGGACAGTCAATCAGCCCCAGCATTTT
TRBV5-6,.,.,TRBJ2-7,14,CASSLKFGVHEQYF,TGTGCCAGCAGCTTGAAGTTCGGGGTGCACGAGCAGTACTTC
TRBV15,.,TRBD1,TRBJ1-5,16,CATSREQGAWDQPQHF,TGTGCCACCAGCCGAGAGCAGGGGGCTTGGGATCAGCCCCAGCATTTT
TRBV10-3,.,TRBD2,TRBJ2-1,15,CAISVSSGGYNEQFF,TGTGCCATCAGTGTGTCTAGCGGGGGTTACAATGAGCAGTTCTTC
TRBV5-1,once,TRBD1,TRBJ2-4,15,CASSLNQQGRNIQYF,TGCGCCAGCAGCTTAAACCAACAGGGGAGAAACATTCAGTACTTC
TRBV18,.,TRBD1,TRBJ2-5,14,CASSQTTGEETQYF,TGTGCCAGCTCACAAACAACAGGGGAAGAGACCCAGTACTTC
TRBV5-1,.,.,TRBJ2-1,15,CASRAGQSSYNEQFF,TGCGCCAGCCGAGCGGGCCAGAGCTCCTACAATGAGCAGTTCTTC
TRBV24-1,.,TRBD1,TRBJ2-2,16,CATRHTGTGNTGELFF,TGTGCCACCAGACATACCGGGACAGGGAACACCGGGGAGCTGTTTTTT
TRBV28,.,.,TRBJ2-2,17,CASSLSLIWGDTGELFF,TGTGCCAGCAGTTTAAGCCTTATCTGGGGGGACACCGGGGAGCTGTTTTTT
TRBV5-1,.,.,TRBJ2-7,13,CASSLDSFWEQYF,TGCGCCAGCAGCTTGGACTCTTTCTGGGAGCAGTACTTC
TRBV4-1,.,TRBD2,TRBJ2-1,20,CASSQDPDGLAGGGYNEQFF,TGCGCCAGCAGCCAAGATCCAGACGGACTAGCGGGGGGGGGCTACAATGAGCAGTTCTTC
TRBV3-1/TRBV3-2,.,TRBD2,TRBJ2-1,16,CASSLLTSGAVNEQFF,TGTGCCAGCAGCCTCCTAACTAGCGGGGCGGTTAATGAGCAGTTCTTC
TRBV7-3,once,.,TRBJ2-3,15,CASRPSGLSTDTQYF,TGTGCCAGCAGGCCTTCGGGACTTAGCACAGATACGCAGTATTTT
TRBV19,few,TRBD1,TRBJ1-4,15,CASRDQDRKNEKLFF,TGTGCCAGTAGGGATCAGGACAGGAAGAATGAAAAACTGTTTTTT
TRBV7-9,.,TRBD1,TRBJ2-2,17,CASSLARGQGYTGELFF,TGTGCCAGCAGCTTAGCGAGGGGACAGGGATACACCGGGGAGCTGTTTTTT
TRBV10-3,.,.,TRBJ1-1,14,CAISAGTMNTEAFF,TGTGCCATCAGTGCGGGAACTATGAACACTGAAGCTTTCTTT
TRBV30,.,TRBD1,TRBJ1-5,15,CAWSPGGNSNQPQHF,TGTGCCTGGAGTCCAGGGGGGAATAGCAATCAGCCCCAGCATTTT
TRBV11-2,once,.,TRBJ1-6,14,CASSLGREGSPLHF,TGTGCCAGCAGCTTAGGGCGGGAAGGTTCACCCCTCCACTTT
TRBV11-3,.,.,TRBJ2-3,12,CASSAQRGTQYF,TGTGCCAGCAGCGCCCAGAGAGGTACGCAGTATTTT
TRBV5-3,.,.,TRBJ1-5,18,CARSPIWYGKRADQPQHF,TGTGCCAGATCGCCGATTTGGTACGGGAAGCGGGCTGATCAGCCCCAGCATTTT
TRBV6-5,few,TRBD1,TRBJ1-6,13,CASRDRANSPLHF,TGTGCCAGCAGGGACAGGGCGAATTCACCCCTCCACTTT
TRBV6-5,few,.,TRBJ1-2,13,CASSMPGDYGYTF,TGTGCCAGCAGCATGCCCGGGGACTATGGCTACACCTTC
TRBV7-2,.,TRBD1,TRBJ2-2,14,CASGTGGDTGELFF,TGTGCCAGCGGGACAGGGGGCGATACCGGGGAGCTGTTTTTT
TRBV7-7,.,TRBD1,TRBJ2-5,14,CASSSGQGQETQYF,TGTGCTAGCAGCTCCGGACAGGGCCAAGAGACCCAGTACTTC
TRBV6-6,once,TRBD2,TRBJ2-7,16,CASSYPTSGKPYEQYF,TGTGCCAGCAGTTACCCTACTAGCGGGAAACCCTACGAGCAGTACTTC
TRBV7-3,once,TRBD1,TRBJ2-3,14,CASSPQGEPHTQYF,TGTGCCAGCAGCCCCCAGGGGGAGCCCCATACGCAGTATTTT
TRBV15,.,.,TRBJ2-1,19,CATSRDSTTGRGAYNEQFF,TGTGCCACCAGCAGAGACTCCACCACCGGCAGGGGGGCCTACAATGAGCAGTTCTTC